The sequence of this T cell receptor (beta chain) was determined in a study of Ad26.COV2.S vaccination and SARS-CoV-2 variants. As for the study in general: The Ad26.COV2.S arm of the COV1001 trial was where the donor was placed. Study findings and constraints: There was a possibility that the TCR breadth and depth analyses underestimated total T cell responses.

TCRdb keeps only in-frame clones here, not all; method: immunoSEQ multiplex PCR. Here the sample spans around 270,000 clones, 87% being singletons. Of note for this clone: Its cognate antigen is unknown.

Treatment meaning: some 19 received Ad26.COV2.S at low or high dose, single or two shots; about 5 received placebo; per-sample allocation not given. At day 63 after the first vaccine or placebo injection, samples were drawn. The CDR3 contains 15 residues. J was trimmed by 4 bases and V by 2 bases; bases with no gene match: 1. The germline V gene encodes CDR1 WNHNN and CDR2 SYGVQD (reference sequence). The receptor's source is a person between 18 and 59 years old who received the Ad26.COV2.S COVID-19 vaccine or a placebo. The sequencing used peripheral blood, collected in a trial of Ad26.COV2.S vaccine versus placebo. The chain carries TRBV10-1 and TRBJ2-7; 14 bases map to TRBD2. CDR3 DNA: TGCGCCAGCAGTGAGGGGACTAGCGGGGGTTACGAGCAGTACTTC. It yields the protein CASSEGTSGGYEQYF.